Listed below are T cell receptor beta chains from one sample, sequenced in a study of cytomegalovirus exposure and HLA in healthy donors. Libraries were prepared by immunoSEQ multiplex PCR; TCRdb keeps only in-frame clonotypes and omits some of them. The sample table sets out more than 40,000 clones. The sample comprised PBMCs. These receptors originate from a middle-aged man in good health and CMV-seropositive. CDR3s include the opening cysteine and the closing phenylalanine or tryptophan. D genes are given only for firm matches.

D gene	J gene	V gene	CDR3 DNA	CDR3 protein
TRBD2	TRBJ2-1	TRBV25-1	TGTGCCAGCAGTGACTCGTTAGCGGGAGAGTCCTACAATGAGCAGTTCTTC	CASSDSLAGESYNEQFF
TRBD1	TRBJ1-2	TRBV5-6	TGTGCCAGCAGCTTGGACCTACAGGGGTTAGGTGGCTACACCTTC	CASSLDLQGLGGYTF
TRBD1	TRBJ1-1	TRBV19	TGTGCCAGTAGTGCCGGACAGGGGACCGAAGCTTTCTTT	CASSAGQGTEAFF
TRBD1	TRBJ2-7	TRBV18	TGTGCCAGCTCACCACCCGGACAGGGGAACTACGAGCAGTACTTC	CASSPPGQGNYEQYF
-	TRBJ2-7	TRBV11-2	TGTGCCAGCAGCTTAAACTACAGGCTCTCCTACGAGCAGTACTTC	CASSLNYRLSYEQYF
-	TRBJ2-4	TRBV11-2	TGTGCCACGCGCTCCAAAAACATTCAGTACTTC	CATRSKNIQYF
-	TRBJ2-7	TRBV27	TGTGCCAGCAGATTAAGAGCTCACTACGAGCAGTACTTC	CASRLRAHYEQYF
-	TRBJ1-6	TRBV10-2	TGCGCCAGCAGAGCGGGGCAGGGGACACCCCTCCACTTT	CASRAGQGTPLHF
TRBD2	TRBJ2-1	TRBV7-2	TGTGCCAGCAGCTTCGGGACTAGCCCCAATGAGCAGTTCTTC	CASSFGTSPNEQFF
TRBD1	TRBJ2-3	TRBV28	TGTGCCAGCAGTTGGGCCCCGACAGGGGGCCTTACAGATACGCAGTATTTT	CASSWAPTGGLTDTQYF
-	TRBJ1-1	TRBV29-1	TGCAGCGCCGAAGGGGACACTGAAGCTTTCTTT	CSAEGDTEAFF
-	TRBJ2-6	TRBV15	TGTGCCACCAGCAGAGATGGACTGGCCGGGGCCAACGTCCTGACTTTC	CATSRDGLAGANVLTF
-	TRBJ2-2	TRBV5-3	TGTGCCAGAAGCTTCCAACAGGGCATGAACACCGGGGAGCTGTTTTTT	CARSFQQGMNTGELFF
-	TRBJ1-1	TRBV14	TGTGCCAGCAGCCAAGTGCCCGTGACTGCTATGAACACTGAAGCTTTCTTT	CASSQVPVTAMNTEAFF
-	TRBJ2-3	TRBV18	TGTGCCAGCTCATCTAGGGGTTATTGGACAGATACGCAGTATTTT	CASSSRGYWTDTQYF
-	TRBJ2-1	TRBV7-9	TGTGCCAGCAGCTTAGGCCGGGAGCCCGACAATGAGCAGTTCTTC	CASSLGREPDNEQFF
TRBD2	TRBJ2-3	TRBV28	TGTGCCAGCACCCTAGGGTTAGCGGGAGGGCCCCGATTAGATACGCAGTATTTT	CASTLGLAGGPRLDTQYF
-	TRBJ1-2	TRBV23-1	TGCGCCAGCAGTCCCAAGGGAGGGCTGGACTATGGCTACACCTTC	CASSPKGGLDYGYTF
-	TRBJ2-7	TRBV5-1	TGCGCCAGCAGCCCCCGACTAGACTACGAGCAGTACTTC	CASSPRLDYEQYF
-	TRBJ2-6	TRBV19	TGTGCCAGTAGTCCCAGGGGTGGTGGGGCCAACGTCCTGACTTTC	CASSPRGGGANVLTF
-	TRBJ2-2	TRBV7-9	TGTGCCAGCAGCTTGGCTAACAGGGTGTTGTTTTTT	CASSLANRVLFF
TRBD2	TRBJ2-5	TRBV28	TGTGCCAGCAGTTCTAGCGGGAGGTTCCAAGAGACCCAGTACTTC	CASSSSGRFQETQYF
TRBD1	TRBJ1-5	TRBV23-1	TGCGCCAGCAGTCAACCCGGGACAGGGAGAAACAAGCCCCAGCATTTT	CASSQPGTGRNKPQHF
TRBD2	TRBJ2-3	TRBV7-3	TGTGCCAGCAGCGTTACTAGCGGGGGGAGCACAGATACGCAGTATTTT	CASSVTSGGSTDTQYF
-	TRBJ2-7	TRBV4-1	TGCGCCAGCAGCCGACCAGAGGAGTATCCCTACGAGCAGTACTTC	CASSRPEEYPYEQYF
TRBD1	TRBJ1-6	TRBV19	TGTGCCAGTAGTATATCATACGACAGGGCGTATTCACCCCTCCACTTT	CASSISYDRAYSPLHF
TRBD2	TRBJ2-7	TRBV6-5	TGTGCCAGCAGTTATTGGGAAGCGGGGGTCACCTACGAGCAGTACTTC	CASSYWEAGVTYEQYF
TRBD2	TRBJ2-4	TRBV10-3	TGTGCCATCAGTGAGCCGGGGACTAGCGGGGGGGAGGGCATTCAGTACTTC	CAISEPGTSGGEGIQYF
TRBD1	TRBJ1-2	TRBV5-1	TGCGCCAGCAGACGGGACAGGGAGGGTGGCTACACCTTC	CASRRDREGGYTF
-	TRBJ2-7	TRBV6-5	TGTGCCAGCAGTCGGTCTGGGGACACGGCTAGCGAGCAGTACTTC	CASSRSGDTASEQYF
-	TRBJ2-7	TRBV10-2	TGCGCCAGCAGTGAGAACAGGGACTACGAGCAGTACTTC	CASSENRDYEQYF
TRBD2	TRBJ2-1	TRBV19	TGTGCCAGTAGTATTGGAGTAGCGGGGGGGCTCTACAATGAGCAGTTCTTC	CASSIGVAGGLYNEQFF
TRBD1	TRBJ2-2	TRBV30	TGTGCCTGGAGTGTAGGGACAGGGGTCGGGGAGCTGCTTTTT	CAWSVGTGVGELLF
-	TRBJ2-7	TRBV18	TGTGCCAGCTCACCTTCCCAGCGGTACGAGCAGTACTTC	CASSPSQRYEQYF
TRBD2	TRBJ2-1	TRBV6-5	TGTGCCAGCAGTTCCGGGACTACCTTATACAATGAGCAGTTCTTC	CASSSGTTLYNEQFF
TRBD1	TRBJ2-7	TRBV13	TGTGCCAGCATGAGCAGGGGGCCCTACGAGCAGTACTTC	CASMSRGPYEQYF
-	TRBJ2-7	TRBV27	TGTGCCAGCAGTTTCCTTACCACGAGCTCCTACGAGCAGTACTTC	CASSFLTTSSYEQYF
-	TRBJ2-5	TRBV19	TGTGCCAGTAGCTTACAGGGAAAGGGAGAGACCCAGTACTTC	CASSLQGKGETQYF
-	TRBJ2-7	TRBV7-2	TGTGCCAGCAGCTCCGACAGGCAGAACGTCGCGTACTTC	CASSSDRQNVAYF
-	TRBJ2-7	TRBV5-1	TGCGCCAGCAGCTTGGTTGGGGGGGGCGGCTACGAGCAGTACTTC	CASSLVGGGGYEQYF
-	TRBJ1-1	TRBV7-8	TGTGCCAGCAGCTTAGGAGGCAGGGTGAACACTGAAGCTTTCTTT	CASSLGGRVNTEAFF
-	TRBJ1-1	TRBV19	TGTGCCAGTAGTCCTTCCGGGACTATCTCTGAAGCTTTCTTT	CASSPSGTISEAFF
TRBD1	TRBJ2-5	TRBV7-9	TGTGCCAGCAGCCGGGACAGGGGTTCGGAGACCCAGTACTTC	CASSRDRGSETQYF
-	TRBJ2-3	TRBV28	TGTGCCAGCAGTTTATCGCCTGACAGATTCACAGATACGCAGTATTTT	CASSLSPDRFTDTQYF
-	TRBJ1-2	TRBV19	TGTGCCAGTAGTATCTCGGCAGGCTATGGCTACACCTTC	CASSISAGYGYTF
TRBD1	TRBJ2-3	TRBV9	TGTGCCAGCAGGCCGGGACAGGGGACAGATACGCAGTATTTT	CASRPGQGTDTQYF
TRBD2	TRBJ2-3	TRBV25-1	TGTGCCAGCAGCCCAGGAGGACTAGCGATGGATACGCAGTATTTT	CASSPGGLAMDTQYF
TRBD2	TRBJ2-7	TRBV6-1	TGTGCCAGCAGTGAAACTCCGGGGACTAGCGGGAGCTCCTACGAGCAGTACTTC	CASSETPGTSGSSYEQYF
TRBD2	TRBJ2-1	TRBV10-3	TGTGCCATCAGTGACGCGGGAGATTCTAACAATGAGCAGTTCTTC	CAISDAGDSNNEQFF
TRBD1	TRBJ1-3	TRBV5-1	TGCGCCAGCAGCTTGACAGGGGCTGGAAACACCATATATTTT	CASSLTGAGNTIYF
-	TRBJ2-3	TRBV19	TGTGCCACTAAAAGGGGCGGCACAGATACGCAGTATTTT	CATKRGGTDTQYF
-	TRBJ2-5	TRBV29-1	TGCAGCGTCCAGAACCCCGGGACACAAGAGACCCAGTACTTC	CSVQNPGTQETQYF
TRBD2	TRBJ2-3	TRBV4-2	TGTGCCAGCAGCCAAGAAGGGTCTAGCGGAGATACGCAGTATTTT	CASSQEGSSGDTQYF